A single sample gave rise to the 20 T cell receptor beta chains below, sequenced in a study of T cell responses to AZD1222 COVID-19 vaccine. Sequenced by immunoSEQ multiplex PCR; TCRdb stores in-frame clones only, minus some. The table records 110,000 or so clones, around 84% of them present only once. The sample in question was peripheral blood, obtained on day 0 of AZD1222 vaccination. Receptors originate from an adult in good health.

V and J are TRBV5-8 and TRBJ1-6; 9 nucleotides match TRBD1. Germline trimming cut 3 bases from V and 8 bases from J; bases unmatched to any gene: 3. Germline assignment: CDR1 SGHTS and CDR2 YDEGEE. This CDR3 has 14 amino acids. CDR3 in amino acids: CASSYRGRDSPLHF. The DNA for the CDR3 is TGTGCCAGCAGCTACAGGGGGCGCGATTCACCCCTCCACTTT.

The chain is built from TRBV7-9 and TRBJ1-2, with TRBD1 as a possible D gene (5 bases). Germline V gives CDR1 SEHNR, CDR2 FQNEAQ (reference sequence). Trimming took off 5 bases at V and 2 bases at J, with 12 bases between the two ends. The CDR3 runs to 14 residues. The CDR3 is CASSPGSGNYGYTF. As DNA, the CDR3 is TGTGCCAGCAGCCCTGGTTCAGGGAACTATGGCTACACCTTC.

The table lists this clone with a count of one. The chain couples TRBV3-1 (or the pseudogene TRBV3-2) to TRBJ1-6; 9 bases align to TRBD1. In germline, CDR1 is LGHDT, CDR2 YNNKEL (reference sequence). V was clipped by 4 bases and J by 9 bases; unmatched bases: 7. The CDR3 covers 15 residues. The CDR3, as DNA: TGTGCCAGCAGCCCACGGGACAGGGATTTTTCACCCCTCCACTTT. Its protein is CASSPRDRDFSPLHF.

In its sample, this clone ranks as medium-sized. The CDR3 DNA reads TGTGCCAGCTCACGAGGGGGGGTAGGCCACGAGCAGTACTTC. It yields the protein CASSRGGVGHEQYF. J is TRBJ2-7 and V is TRBV7-2; weak D call: TRBD2 (7 bases). The CDR3 is 14 amino acids. Germline CDR1 and CDR2: SGHTA and FQGNSA. The germline V and J ends were trimmed by 8 bases and 5 bases, with 19 bases remaining between them.

The chain recombines TRBV18 with TRBJ2-2; D uncertain. Per the germline V gene, CDR1 is KGHSH and CDR2 is LQKENI. The V end lost 3 bases, the J end lost 6 bases, and 5 bases lay between the germline ends. The CDR3 length is 12 residues. The CDR3 DNA sequence: TGTGCCAGCTCACCGTTTTCCGGGGAGCTGTTTTTT. Encoded protein: CASSPFSGELFF.

The gene calls are TRBV27 and TRBJ2-5, with TRBD1 as a possible D gene (5 bases). Per the germline V gene, CDR1 is MNHEY and CDR2 is SMNVEV (reference sequence). This CDR3 comprises 17 residues. V was trimmed by 9 bases and J by 0 bases, leaving 23 bases between them. CDR3 nucleotide sequence: TGTGCCAGAAGACGACAGATGAATGTCCAGTACCAAGAGACCCAGTACTTC. This gives the protein CARRRQMNVQYQETQYF.

This clone was observed once. The chain is built from TRBV10-3 and TRBJ2-3; 10 bases are shared with TRBD1. The germline gives CDR1 ENHRY, CDR2 SYGVKD. Germline trimming cut 7 bases from V and 2 bases from J; bases unmatched to any gene: 12. The CDR3 covers 17 residues. The CDR3 nucleotides read TGTGCCATCAATGCCGCCGGGACAGGGGAGGTCACAGATACGCAGTATTTT. Its translation is CAINAAGTGEVTDTQYF.

The chain is built from TRBV27 and TRBJ2-3; D is undetermined. Germline V gene data show CDR1 as MNHEY and CDR2 as SMNVEV (reference sequence). Trimming removed 0 bases from V and 1 base from J, with 8 bases in between. The CDR3 totals 15 residues. The CDR3: CASSLSTYGTDTQYF. In DNA, the CDR3 is TGTGCCAGCAGTTTATCGACATACGGCACAGATACGCAGTATTTT.

The chain has TRBV4-2 and TRBJ1-2, with a possible D match to TRBD1 (6 bases). The germline V and J ends were trimmed by 0 bases and 4 bases, with 15 bases remaining between them. The CDR3 spans 16 residues. Looked up from germline, CDR1 is LGHNA and CDR2 is YNFKEQ. CDR3 bases: TGTGCCAGCAGCCAAGATGACGCGGGGGGCGGCTATGGCTACACCTTC. It is translated as CASSQDDAGGGYGYTF.

The chain uses TRBV20-1 and TRBJ1-5; tentative D call: TRBD1 (5 bases). The V end was cut by 3 bases, the J end by 5 bases, with 14 bases between. The CDR3 is made up of 14 amino acids. The germline V gene has CDR1 DFQATT and CDR2 SNEGSKA (reference sequence). The CDR3 DNA reads as TGCAGTGCTAGTAGGGGAGAAGGTGATCAGCCCCAGCATTTT. Amino acid sequence: CSASRGEGDQPQHF.

The chain links TRBV30 to TRBJ2-2, with TRBD2 as a possible D gene (6 bases). CDR3 length: 16 amino acids. CDR1 and CDR2 from the germline V gene are GTSNPN and SVGIG (reference sequence). The V end was cut by 1 base, the J end by 0 bases, with 12 bases between. The CDR3 region is CAWSGSGVANTGELFF. In DNA form, the CDR3 reads TGTGCCTGGAGTGGCTCGGGGGTAGCGAACACCGGGGAGCTGTTTTTT.

This chain uses TRBV9 with TRBJ2-7; 7 bases align to TRBD1. The germline gives CDR1 SGDLS, CDR2 YYNGEE. The trim removed 3 bases at V and 1 base at J, leaving 4 bases unmatched. The CDR3 extends over 14 amino acids. Here the CDR3 DNA reads TGTGCCAGCAGCGCTGGCAGGGGGTCCTACGAGCAGTACTTC. Encoded protein: CASSAGRGSYEQYF.

This clone was found once. J is TRBJ2-5 and V is TRBV5-8; D gene uncertain. V lost 1 base to trimming and J lost 0 bases, with 1 base between them. Per the germline V gene, CDR1 is SGHTS and CDR2 is YDEGEE. CDR3 size: 12 residues. The CDR3 nucleotides read TGTGCCAGCAGCTTGTACCAAGAGACCCAGTACTTC. This sequence encodes CASSLYQETQYF. The full variable domain, in which reference TRBV5-8 and TRBJ2-5 provide the parts outside the CDR3, is EAGVTQSPTHLIKTRGQQATLRCSPISGHTSVYWYQQALGLGLQFLLWYDEGEERNRGNFPPRFSGRQFPNYSSELNVNALELEDSALYLCASSLYQETQYFGPGTRLLVL.

The CDR3 DNA sequence: TGTGCCAGCAGTCGGGTGGGCTTGAACACCGGGGAGCTGTTTTTT. Translation gives CASSRVGLNTGELFF. V is TRBV28 and J is TRBJ2-2; no definite D call. The CDR3 covers 15 residues. Deletions cut 5 bases from V and 1 base from J, with 11 bases between. The germline V gene has CDR1 MDHEN and CDR2 SYDVKM.

This clone is a singleton in its sample. The junction departs from the called germline gene at one end, perhaps through a read error. The chain has TRBV28 and TRBJ1-2, with D possibly matching TRBD1 (5 bases). CDR1 is MDHEN and CDR2 is SYDVKM in the germline V gene. This CDR3 region has 14 residues. The CDR3 spells CASSPPAGPYGCTF. The CDR3 DNA reads as TGTGCCAGCAGCCCTCCCGCAGGGCCCTATGGCTGCACCTTC.

The genes are TRBV25-1 and TRBJ1-2; no definite D call. The V gene's germline CDR1 is MGHDK and CDR2 SYGVNS. V lost 6 bases and J lost 4, with 12 bases in between. The CDR3 totals 13 residues. CDR3 sequence reads: CASSKEAFYGYTF. DNA of the CDR3: TGTGCCAGCAGCAAGGAGGCGTTCTATGGCTACACCTTC.

This chain connects TRBV27 to TRBJ2-7; possibly TRBD1 for D (5 bases). CDR3 size: 13 residues. V was pared by 3 bases and J by 3 bases, with 9 bases between. Germline V gives CDR1 MNHEY, CDR2 SMNVEV (reference sequence). The chain's CDR3 is CASSFRANYEQYF. The CDR3 DNA is TGTGCCAGCAGTTTCAGGGCCAACTACGAGCAGTACTTC.

This rearrangement joins TRBV7-9 to TRBJ2-3; D possibly corresponds to TRBD2 (6 bases). CDR3 size: 15 residues. CDR1 is SEHNR and CDR2 is FQNEAQ in the germline V gene (reference sequence). V lost 4 bases and J 2 bases, leaving 13 bases between the germline ends. CDR3 bases: TGTGCCAGCAGCTCGGGGGTGAGGGACACAGATACGCAGTATTTT. Encoded protein: CASSSGVRDTDTQYF.

J is TRBJ2-7 and V is TRBV3-1 (or the pseudogene TRBV3-2), with 8 bases fitting TRBD1. Germline lookup yields CDR1 LGHDT and CDR2 YNNKEL (reference sequence). Germline trimming cut 3 bases from V and 2 bases from J; bases unmatched to any gene: 9. The CDR3 length is 16 residues. CDR3 in DNA: TGTGCCAGCAGCCAGATACCGGGACAGGAGACCTACGAGCAGTACTTC. Protein product: CASSQIPGQETYEQYF.

The J gene is TRBJ2-1, the V gene TRBV4-3, with TRBD2 identical over 12 bases. From germline, CDR1 is LGHNA and CDR2 YSLEER. The CDR3 totals 15 residues. Trimming took 6 bases from V and 4 from J; bases not matched to a gene: 4. CDR3 nucleotides: TGCGCCAGCAGTCAGGGACTAGCGGGTTACAATGAGCAGTTCTTC. Protein product: CASSQGLAGYNEQFF.